These 2 T cell receptor beta chains share one sample of origin, sequenced in a study of response to subunit inactivated influenza vaccine. Each CDR3 protein gets one entry after TCRdb re-called the RT-PCR reads with MiXCR. The table has approximately 700,000 distinct CDR3 sequences, about 14% seen once; the top ten hold approximately 7%. This specimen consisted of PBMCs from blood, obtained 14 to 15 days before vaccination. The source is a man aged 50-60 years who received an inactivated influenza vaccine.

Ten or more counts support this clonotype. J is TRBJ1-1 and V is TRBV12-3 or TRBV12-4, with 7 bases aligning to TRBD1. V was clipped by 3 bases and J by 10 bases; unmatched bases: 11. This CDR3 has 14 amino acids. The CDR3 here is CASSLRGRAFVAFF. CDR3 bases: TGTGCCAGCAGTTTGAGGGGGCGGGCGTTCGTAGCTTTCTTT.

This clonotype was detected a few times. V usage is TRBV4-3 and J usage is TRBJ2-7, with D hard to call. CDR1 LGHNA and CDR2 YSLEER come from the germline V gene. The CDR3 runs to 15 residues. V lost 0 bases and J lost 2, with 11 bases in between. DNA for the CDR3: TGCGCCAGCAGCCAAGATTCCAGTTCTCCCTACGAGCAGTACTTC. Its protein is CASSQDSSSPYEQYF.